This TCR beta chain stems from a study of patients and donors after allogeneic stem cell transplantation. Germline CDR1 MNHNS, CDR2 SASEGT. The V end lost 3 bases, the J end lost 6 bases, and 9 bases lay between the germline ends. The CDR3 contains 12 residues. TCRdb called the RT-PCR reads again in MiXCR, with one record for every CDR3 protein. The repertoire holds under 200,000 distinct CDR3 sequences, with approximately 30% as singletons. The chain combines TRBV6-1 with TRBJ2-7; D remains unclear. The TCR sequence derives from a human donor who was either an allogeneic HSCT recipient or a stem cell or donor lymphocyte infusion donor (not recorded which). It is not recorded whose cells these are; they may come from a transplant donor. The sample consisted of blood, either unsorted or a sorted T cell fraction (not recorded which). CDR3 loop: CASSDPWTEQYF. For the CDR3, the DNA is TGTGCCAGCAGTGATCCGTGGACCGAGCAGTACTTC.